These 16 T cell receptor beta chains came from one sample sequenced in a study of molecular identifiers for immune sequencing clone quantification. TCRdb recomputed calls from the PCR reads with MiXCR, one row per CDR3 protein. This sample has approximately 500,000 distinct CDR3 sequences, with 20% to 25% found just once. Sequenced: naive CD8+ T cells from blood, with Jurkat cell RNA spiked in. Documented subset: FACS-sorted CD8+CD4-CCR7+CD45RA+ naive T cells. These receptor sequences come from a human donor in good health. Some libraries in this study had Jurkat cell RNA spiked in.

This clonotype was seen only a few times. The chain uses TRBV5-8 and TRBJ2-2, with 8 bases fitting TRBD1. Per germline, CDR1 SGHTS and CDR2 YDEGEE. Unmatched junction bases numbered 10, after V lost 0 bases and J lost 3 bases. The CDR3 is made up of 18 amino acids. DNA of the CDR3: TGTGCCAGCAGCTTGGCGCCACCGGACAGGGCCTACACCGGGGAGCTGTTTTTT. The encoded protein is CASSLAPPDRAYTGELFF.

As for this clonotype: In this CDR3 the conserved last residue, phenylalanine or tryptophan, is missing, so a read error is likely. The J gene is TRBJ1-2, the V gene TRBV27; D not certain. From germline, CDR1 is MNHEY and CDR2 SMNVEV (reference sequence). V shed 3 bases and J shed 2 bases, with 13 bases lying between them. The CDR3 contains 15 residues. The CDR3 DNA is TGTGCCAGCAGTTTGATGTCAGGAGACAACTATGGCTACACCCTC. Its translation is CASSLMSGDNYGYTL.

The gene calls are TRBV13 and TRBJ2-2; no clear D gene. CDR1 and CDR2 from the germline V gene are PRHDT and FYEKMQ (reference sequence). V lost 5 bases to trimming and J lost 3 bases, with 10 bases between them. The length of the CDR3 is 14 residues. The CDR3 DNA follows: TGTGCCAGCAGCCGTATGGGGTACACCGGGGAGCTGTTTTTT. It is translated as CASSRMGYTGELFF.

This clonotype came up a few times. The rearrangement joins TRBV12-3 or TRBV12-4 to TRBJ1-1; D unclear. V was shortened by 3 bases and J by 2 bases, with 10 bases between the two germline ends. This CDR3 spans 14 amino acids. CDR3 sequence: CASSFERENTEAFF. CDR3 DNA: TGTGCCAGCAGTTTCGAGAGGGAAAACACTGAAGCTTTCTTT.

CDR3: CASSEWSGLPDQPQHF. The CDR3 bases are TGTGCCAGCAGTGAATGGTCAGGATTGCCCGATCAGCCCCAGCATTTT. V usage is TRBV2 and J usage is TRBJ1-5, with D unclear. Germline V gene sequence: CDR1 SNHLY, CDR2 FYNNEI. The ends were cut back, 2 bases at V and 5 bases at J, with 16 bases in the middle. The CDR3 is made up of 16 amino acids.

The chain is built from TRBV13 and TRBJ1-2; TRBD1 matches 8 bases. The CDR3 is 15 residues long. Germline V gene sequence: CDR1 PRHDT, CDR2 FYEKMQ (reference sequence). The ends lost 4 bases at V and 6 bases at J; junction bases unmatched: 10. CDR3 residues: CASSWGPTGENGYTF. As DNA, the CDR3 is TGTGCCAGCAGCTGGGGCCCGACAGGGGAGAATGGCTACACCTTC.

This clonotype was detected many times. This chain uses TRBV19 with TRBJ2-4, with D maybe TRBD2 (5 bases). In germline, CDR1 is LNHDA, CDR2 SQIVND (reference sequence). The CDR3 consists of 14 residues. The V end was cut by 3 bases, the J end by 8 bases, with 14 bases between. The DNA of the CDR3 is TGTGCCAGTAGTATCGGGCTAGGAGGAGACATTCAGTACTTC. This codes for CASSIGLGGDIQYF.

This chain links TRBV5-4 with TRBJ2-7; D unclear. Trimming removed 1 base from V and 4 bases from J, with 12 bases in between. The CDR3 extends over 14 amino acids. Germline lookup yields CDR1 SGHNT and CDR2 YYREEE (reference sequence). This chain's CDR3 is CASSLYSTGYEQYF. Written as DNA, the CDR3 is TGTGCCAGCAGCTTGTACAGCACCGGATACGAGCAGTACTTC.

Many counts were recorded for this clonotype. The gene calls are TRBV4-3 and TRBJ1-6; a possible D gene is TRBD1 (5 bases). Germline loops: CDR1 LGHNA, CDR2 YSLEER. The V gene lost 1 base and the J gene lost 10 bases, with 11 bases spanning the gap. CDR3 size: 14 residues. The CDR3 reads CASSQGSRGSPLHF. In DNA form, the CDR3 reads TGCGCCAGCAGCCAAGGGAGCCGGGGCTCACCCCTCCACTTT.

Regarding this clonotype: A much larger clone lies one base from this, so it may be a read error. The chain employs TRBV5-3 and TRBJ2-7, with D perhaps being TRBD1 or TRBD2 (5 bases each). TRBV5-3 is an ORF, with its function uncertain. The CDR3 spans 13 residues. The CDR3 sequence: CASSEGDGYGQYF. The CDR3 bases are TGTGCCAGCAGCGAAGGGGACGGCTACGGGCAGTACTTC.

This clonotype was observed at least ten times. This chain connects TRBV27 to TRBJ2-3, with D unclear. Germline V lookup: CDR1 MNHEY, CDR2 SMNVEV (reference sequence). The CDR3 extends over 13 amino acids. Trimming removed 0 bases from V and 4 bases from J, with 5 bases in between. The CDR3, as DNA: TGTGCCAGCAGTTTATCAGAACCAGATACGCAGTATTTT. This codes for CASSLSEPDTQYF.

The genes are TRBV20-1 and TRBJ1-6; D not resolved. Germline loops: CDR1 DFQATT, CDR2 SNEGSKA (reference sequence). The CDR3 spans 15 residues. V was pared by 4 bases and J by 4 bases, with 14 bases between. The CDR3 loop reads CSATDDNRYNSPLHF. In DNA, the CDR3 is TGCAGTGCTACTGACGACAACCGATATAATTCACCCCTCCACTTT.

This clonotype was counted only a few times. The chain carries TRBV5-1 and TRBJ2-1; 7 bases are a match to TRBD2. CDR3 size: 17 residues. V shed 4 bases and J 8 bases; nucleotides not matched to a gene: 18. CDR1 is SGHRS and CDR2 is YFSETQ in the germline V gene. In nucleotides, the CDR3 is TGCGCCAGCAGCCCTCCGCCCGGGTCGGGAGGAGGAGATGAGCAGTTCTTC. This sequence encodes CASSPPPGSGGGDEQFF.

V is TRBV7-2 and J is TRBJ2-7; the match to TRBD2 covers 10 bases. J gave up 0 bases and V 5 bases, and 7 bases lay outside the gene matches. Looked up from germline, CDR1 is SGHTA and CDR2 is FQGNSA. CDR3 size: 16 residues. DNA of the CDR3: TGTGCCAGCAGCGACGGACTAGCGGAGACCTCCTACGAGCAGTACTTC. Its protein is CASSDGLAETSYEQYF.

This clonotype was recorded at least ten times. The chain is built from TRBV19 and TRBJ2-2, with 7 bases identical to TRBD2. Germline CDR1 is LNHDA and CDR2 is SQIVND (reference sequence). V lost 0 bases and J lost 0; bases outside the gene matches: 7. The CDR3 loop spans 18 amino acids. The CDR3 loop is CASSIDRLADTNTGELFF. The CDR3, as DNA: TGTGCCAGTAGTATAGATCGGCTAGCGGATACGAACACCGGGGAGCTGTTTTTT.

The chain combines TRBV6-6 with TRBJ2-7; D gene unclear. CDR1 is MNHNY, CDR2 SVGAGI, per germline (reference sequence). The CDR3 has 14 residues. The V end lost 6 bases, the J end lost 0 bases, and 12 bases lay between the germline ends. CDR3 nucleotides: TGTGCCAGCAGCGCAGTCTACAGCTCCTACGAGCAGTACTTC. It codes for CASSAVYSSYEQYF.